The 12 T cell receptor beta chains reported below all come from one sample, sequenced in a study of T cell clonality in common variable immunodeficiency. TCRdb's copy holds only in-frame clones and misses some; the assay was immunoSEQ multiplex PCR. The sample shows roughly 50,000 clones, no singletons; the ten largest hold more than 3%. Material for sequencing was peripheral blood mononuclear cells. Receptors were obtained from a person between 18 and 75 years old in good health.

The table lists this clone with many counts. Coverage ceases 3 residues before the CDR3 finishes, and the germline J gene fills in the end. This chain links TRBV5-1 with TRBJ1-1, with D tentatively TRBD1 (5 bases). The V end was cut by 1 base, the J end by 3 bases, with 13 bases between. The CDR3 sequence is 15 residues long. Per the germline V gene, CDR1 is SGHRS and CDR2 is YFSETQ. The CDR3 spells CASSLMGGGDTEAFF. The CDR3 bases that were read are TGCGCCAGCAGCTTGATGGGGGGGGGAGACACTGAA.

The sample holds many counts of this clone. The CDR3 loop reads CASTDTGELFF. The DNA read from the CDR3 is TGTGCCAGTACCGACACCGGGGAG. The V call is TRBV19, the J call TRBJ2-2; D is unclear. The read ends 3 residues before the CDR3 terminus; that terminus is restored from the germline J gene. The CDR3 has 11 residues. CDR1 and CDR2 (germline): LNHDA, SQIVND (reference sequence). V was trimmed by 7 bases and J by 3 bases, leaving 3 bases between them.

This clone was observed a few times. The read is 3 residues too short to cover the CDR3 end, so that end is filled in from the germline J gene. The V call is TRBV6-1, the J call TRBJ2-7; D not resolved. In germline, CDR1 is MNHNS, CDR2 SASEGT. The CDR3 length is 14 residues. Trimming removed 3 bases from V and 2 bases from J, with 11 bases in between. CDR3 DNA, as far as it was read: TGTGCCAGCAGTGAGGGCTGGCAGACCTACGAG. It encodes CASSEGWQTYE. Given in full, the CDR3 is CASSEGWQTYEQYF.

As regards this clone: The junction shows a germline mismatch at one end, possibly a read error. The read comes to an end 3 residues before the CDR3 does, leaving the germline J gene to fill in the end. Other DNA sequences in this specimen translate into the identical CDR3. The genes are TRBV5-1 and TRBJ2-1, with 10 bases lining up with TRBD2. Germline V CDR1 and CDR2: SGHRS, YFSETQ. The CDR3 covers 15 residues. The part of the CDR3 DNA that was read is TGTGCCAGCAGCTTGGTTACTAGCGGGAACGATGAG. Protein product: CASSLVTSGNDE. The whole CDR3 protein is CASSLVTSGNDEQFF.

As regards this clone: Sequencing ends 3 residues short of the CDR3 end; the germline J gene provides the rest. V gene TRBV7-2 combines with J gene TRBJ1-2; possibly TRBD1 for D (6 bases). The CDR3 has 15 residues. CDR1 is SGHTA and CDR2 is FQGNSA in the germline V gene. The CDR3 region is CASSLARGGGYDYTF. The sequenced part of the CDR3 DNA is TGTGCCAGCAGCTTAGCACGAGGGGGGGGCTACGAC.

This clone was observed many times. The junction shows a germline mismatch at one end, possibly a read error. The read comes to an end 3 residues before the CDR3 does, leaving the germline J gene to fill in the end. This rearrangement joins TRBV7-1 to TRBJ2-6, with 10 bases matching TRBD1. TRBV7-1 is recorded as an ORF, its role being uncertain. There are 19 residues in the CDR3. Here the CDR3 reads CASTSLGTGEPLWANVLTF. The CDR3 DNA, read in part, is TGTGCCAGCACCTCACTAGGGACAGGGGAACCCCTCTGGGCCAACGTC.

This clone was seen only a few times. The read terminates 3 residues ahead of where the CDR3 ends, so the germline J gene completes it. The gene calls are TRBV18 and TRBJ1-3, with D perhaps matching TRBD1 (5 bases). The CDR3 sequence is 16 residues long. V was trimmed by 0 bases and J by 4 bases, leaving 13 bases between them. In germline, CDR1 is KGHSH, CDR2 LQKENI. Here the CDR3 reads CASSPPEGPPGNTIYF. The sequenced CDR3 bases are TGTGCCAGCTCACCACCGGAGGGGCCTCCCGGAAACACC.

Concerning this clone itself: The read stops 3 residues short of the end of the CDR3; the missing end is completed from the germline J gene. The rearrangement uses TRBV2 and TRBJ2-5; 7 bases fit TRBD2. The CDR3 is 14 amino acids. The germline V gene has CDR1 SNHLY and CDR2 FYNNEI. V was clipped by 5 bases and J by 1 base; unmatched bases: 4. The CDR3 protein is CASSYLAAQETQYF. The covered CDR3 bases are TGTGCCAGCAGTTATCTAGCGGCCCAAGAGACC.

This clone was seen repeatedly, ten times or more. The observed sequence ends 3 residues before the CDR3 terminus, with the missing tail filled in from the germline J gene. V usage is TRBV20-1 and J usage is TRBJ2-1; no firm D call. Germline CDR1 is DFQATT and CDR2 is SNEGSKA (reference sequence). The CDR3 runs to 15 residues. The V end lost 0 bases, the J end lost 2 bases, and 11 bases lay between the germline ends. The CDR3 region is CSARDPGRAYNEQFF. The part of the CDR3 DNA that was read is TGCAGTGCTAGAGATCCGGGTAGAGCCTACAATGAG.

This clone showed up just a few times. The missing CDR3 end, 3 residues past where the read stops, is filled in from the germline J gene. V and J are TRBV19 and TRBJ2-4; possibly TRBD1 for D (6 bases). Germline V gene lookup returns CDR1 LNHDA and CDR2 SQIVND (reference sequence). The CDR3 covers 14 residues. CDR3 region: CASRNLQGFYGQYF. Incomplete CDR3 DNA: TGTGCCAGTAGAAATCTACAGGGCTTCTATGGT. Full variable domain (missing parts from reference TRBV19 and TRBJ2-4): DGGITQSPKYLFRKEGQNVTLSCEQNLNHDAMYWYRQDPGQGLRLIYYSQIVNDFQKGDIAEGYSVSREKKESFPLTVTSAQKNPTAFYLCASRNLQGFYGQYFGAGTRLSVL.

This clone was seen repeatedly, ten times or more. Coverage ceases 3 residues before the CDR3 finishes, and the germline J gene fills in the end. The chain combines TRBV4-1 with TRBJ2-5, with TRBD2 matching over 10 bases. The CDR3 totals 18 residues. Germline V lookup: CDR1 MGHRA, CDR2 YSYEKL. After removal of 1 base from V and 2 bases from J, the junction contained 10 bases not matched to a gene. The DNA read from the CDR3 is TGCGCCAGCAGCCAAGTTGGGCTAGCGGGAGTTCGACAAGAGACC. Encoded protein: CASSQVGLAGVRQET. The whole CDR3 reads CASSQVGLAGVRQETQYF.

This clone was counted ten times or more. The DNA ends 3 residues before the CDR3 does, and the rest of the CDR3 is filled in from the germline J gene. The chain recombines TRBV10-1 with TRBJ2-3; TRBD2 matches 10 bases. The ends lost 6 bases at V and 1 base at J; junction bases unmatched: 4. CDR1 is WNHNN, CDR2 SYGVQD, per germline (reference sequence). This CDR3 region has 15 residues. This CDR3 reads CASSSGLAGTDTQYF. CDR3 DNA (partial): TGCGCCAGCAGCTCCGGACTAGCGGGCACAGATACG.